Shown below are 6 T cell receptor beta chains from a single sample sequenced in a study of PD-1 blockade in classical Hodgkin lymphoma. No patient escaped relapse after autologous stem cell transplantation, and brentuximab vedotin exposure varied. Repertoires were generated with immunoSEQ multiplex PCR, while TCRdb's copy carries only in-frame clones and drops some. The sample carries about 75,000 clones, around 93% recorded once. Sequencing was performed on peripheral blood mononuclear cells (PBMCs), taken at baseline. Every receptor here comes from a human donor with classical Hodgkin lymphoma.

This chain joins TRBV5-5 and TRBJ1-5; possible D gene TRBD1, 6 bases. This CDR3 region has 16 residues. The germline V gene has CDR1 SGHKS and CDR2 YYEKEE (reference sequence). Trimming stripped 0 bases from V and 5 bases from J, with 15 bases between. The CDR3 DNA sequence: TGTGCCAGCAGCTTGGGTCGGGGGGGCCTCGATCAGCCCCAGCATTTT. Translating it yields CASSLGRGGLDQPQHF. Combining the CDR3 with reference TRBV5-5 and TRBJ1-5 gives the whole variable domain DAGVTQSPTHLIKTRGQQVTLRCSPISGHKSVSWYQQVLGQGPQFIFQYYEKEERGRGNFPDRFSARQFPNYSSELNVNALLLGDSALYLCASSLGRGGLDQPQHFGDGTRLSIL.

The chain employs TRBV12-5 and TRBJ2-1; perhaps TRBD1 as D (6 bases). Trimming removed 0 bases at V and 15 bases at J, with 15 bases between. The CDR3 consists of 13 residues. In germline, CDR1 is LGHNT, CDR2 FRNRAP. Here the CDR3 DNA reads TGTGCTAGTGGTTTGGTGACAGGTCTCTCCCTGTTCTTC. It specifies CASGLVTGLSLFF. Full variable domain (rest looked up from reference TRBV12-5 and TRBJ2-1): DARVTQTPRHKVTEMGQEVTMRCQPILGHNTVFWYRQTMMQGLELLAYFRNRAPLDDSGMPKDRFSAEMPDATLATLKIQPSEPRDSAVYFCASGLVTGLSLFFGPGTRLTVL.

J is TRBJ2-7 and V is TRBV10-2, with 9 bases that match TRBD2. The CDR3 is 17 amino acids. Trimming cost V 3 bases and J 4 bases; bases outside gene matches: 13. Germline V lookup: CDR1 WSHSY, CDR2 SAAADI. CDR3 residues: CASSEGVAGARAYEQYF. DNA for the CDR3: TGCGCCAGCAGTGAAGGGGTAGCGGGGGCCCGGGCTTACGAGCAGTACTTC.

The rearrangement links TRBV27 to TRBJ2-3, with 14 bases fitting TRBD2. The trim removed 5 bases at V and 3 bases at J, leaving 10 bases unmatched. Germline assignment: CDR1 MNHEY and CDR2 SMNVEV (reference sequence). The CDR3 has 18 amino acids. CDR3 region: CASSRGLGTSGRTDTQYF. The DNA of the CDR3 is TGTGCCAGCAGTAGAGGACTAGGGACTAGCGGGAGAACAGATACGCAGTATTTT.

The rearrangement links TRBV19 to TRBJ2-3; 7 nucleotides match TRBD2. The CDR3 has 14 residues. Trimming took 4 bases from V and 4 from J; bases not matched to a gene: 5. The germline gives CDR1 LNHDA, CDR2 SQIVND (reference sequence). CDR3 sequence: CASSSLAGADTQYF. CDR3 bases: TGTGCCAGTAGTAGTTTAGCGGGCGCAGATACGCAGTATTTT.

The V and J genes are TRBV4-3 and TRBJ2-2; 11 bases align to TRBD2. CDR3 size: 17 residues. After removal of 4 bases from V and 4 bases from J, the junction contained 8 bases not matched to a gene. Per the germline V gene, CDR1 is LGHNA and CDR2 is YSLEER. The chain's CDR3 is CASSRLVAGGITGELFF. CDR3 in DNA: TGCGCCAGCAGCCGACTTGTAGCGGGAGGGATCACCGGGGAGCTGTTTTTT.